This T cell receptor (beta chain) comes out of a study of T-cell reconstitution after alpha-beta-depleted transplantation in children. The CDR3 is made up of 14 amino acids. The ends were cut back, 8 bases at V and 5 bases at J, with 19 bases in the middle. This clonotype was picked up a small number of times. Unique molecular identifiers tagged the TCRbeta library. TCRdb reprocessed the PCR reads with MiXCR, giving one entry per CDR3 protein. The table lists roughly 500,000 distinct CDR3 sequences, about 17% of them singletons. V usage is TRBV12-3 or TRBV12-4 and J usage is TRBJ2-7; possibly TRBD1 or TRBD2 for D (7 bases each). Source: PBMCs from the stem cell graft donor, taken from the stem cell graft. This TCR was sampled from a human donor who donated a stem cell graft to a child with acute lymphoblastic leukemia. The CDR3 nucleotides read TGTGCCAGCGGTCCGACAGGGAGGGTTAACGAGCAGTACTTC. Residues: CASGPTGRVNEQYF.